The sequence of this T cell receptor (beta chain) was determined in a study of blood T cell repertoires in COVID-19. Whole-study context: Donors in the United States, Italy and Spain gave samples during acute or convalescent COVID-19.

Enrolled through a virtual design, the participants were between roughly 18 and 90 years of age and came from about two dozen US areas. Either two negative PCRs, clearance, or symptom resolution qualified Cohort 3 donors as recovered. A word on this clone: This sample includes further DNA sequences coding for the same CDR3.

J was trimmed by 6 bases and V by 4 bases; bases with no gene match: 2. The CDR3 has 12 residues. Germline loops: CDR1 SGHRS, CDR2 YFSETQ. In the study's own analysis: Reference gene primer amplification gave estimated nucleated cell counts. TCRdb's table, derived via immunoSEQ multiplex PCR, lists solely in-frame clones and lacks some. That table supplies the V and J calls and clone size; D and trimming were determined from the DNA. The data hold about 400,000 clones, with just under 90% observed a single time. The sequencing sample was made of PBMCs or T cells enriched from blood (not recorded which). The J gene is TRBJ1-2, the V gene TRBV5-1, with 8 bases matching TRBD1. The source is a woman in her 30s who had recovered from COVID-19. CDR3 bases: TGCGCCAGCAGCCTGGACAGGGATGGCTACACCTTC. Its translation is CASSLDRDGYTF.